This TCR beta chain was documented in a study of CD8+ T cells in alopecia areata. Study information: Each day, treated patients took oral tofacitinib twice, at 5 to 10 mg per dose.

Deletions cut 5 bases from V and 0 bases from J, with 11 bases between. The V gene's germline CDR1 is MGHDK and CDR2 SYGVNS. This CDR3 comprises 15 residues. A note on this clone: Its matching antigen is unknown.

Study-level results: Scalp repertoires also include resident alphabeta T cells from normal skin.

Sequencing used cDNA as its template, made by extracting RNA and reverse transcribing it. Using immunoSEQ multiplex PCR, the repertoire was profiled, and TCRdb retains in-frame clones only, with some absent. Among 150,000 to 200,000 clones, 50% to 60% were seen once, and the ten largest hold about 15%. Both peripheral blood and punch biopsies of lesional scalp skin were obtained from patients who had alopecia areata. PBMCs provided sorted CD4+ and CD8+ T cells. The TCR comes from a human donor with alopecia areata. The rearrangement joins TRBV25-1 to TRBJ1-3; D not resolved. The sample here was CD4+ T cells sorted from blood, taken at week 0. The CDR3 is CASSLLGVSGNTIYF. DNA for the CDR3: TGTGCCAGCAGTCTTTTAGGCGTCTCTGGAAACACCATATATTTT.